This T cell receptor beta chain was profiled in a study of blood T cell repertoires in COVID-19. In the original processing: By means of reference gene primer amplification, nucleated cell counts were estimated. Sequencing was performed with immunoSEQ multiplex PCR; in TCRdb, only in-frame clones are kept and a portion is missing. That table is the source of V, J and clone size, and D and trimming were worked out from the DNA. The table includes fewer than 90,000 clones, 86% detected once. Germline-derived CDR1 and CDR2 are MGHRA and YSYEKL. This CDR3 is built from 13 residues. V dropped 5 bases and J dropped 4; count of bases not matched to a gene: 3.

The rearrangement joins TRBV4-1 to TRBJ2-3; 7 bases are a match to TRBD2. Sequenced material: peripheral blood. The TCR was taken from a man in his 70s with active COVID-19. The CDR3 region is CASSWGGADTQYF. CDR3 DNA: TGCGCCAGCAGCTGGGGAGGGGCAGATACGCAGTATTTT.